This TCR beta chain was captured in a study of cytomegalovirus exposure and HLA in healthy donors. Study in general: An earlier analysis identified some 110 million unique TCR beta sequences in 150 million to 200 million T cells.

The study ran its PCR with 60 Vbeta and 13 Jbeta primers. This table comes from immunoSEQ multiplex PCR, and its TCRdb copy is limited to in-frame clones, with some not included. The sample includes about 160,000 clones, 82% of them seen just once. Whole-study findings and limits: The study designated around 150 TCR beta chains cytomegalovirus-associated. According to an earlier analysis, most TCR beta V segments yielded productive rearrangements about 87% or about 30% of the time. In a later analysis, donors in an Asian-associated ancestry cluster reportedly had fewer N-insertions in productive TCRs than the cohort mean.

As concerns this clone: Its antigen is currently unknown.

This CDR3 has 12 residues. The V gene lost 5 bases and the J gene lost 13 bases, with 17 bases spanning the gap. Per germline, CDR1 MNHNS and CDR2 SASEGT. What was sequenced was PBMCs. The receptor was derived from a girl aged 2 to 9 in good health and CMV-seropositive. The rearrangement joins TRBV6-1 to TRBJ1-1; a possible D gene is TRBD1 (5 bases). CDR3: CASSILPREGFF. CDR3 DNA: TGTGCCAGCAGTATTCTCCCCAGGGAGGGTTTCTTT.